This TCR beta chain was obtained from a study of cytomegalovirus exposure and HLA in healthy donors. Study-level background: An analysis done earlier identified 117 million unique TCR beta sequences from 150 million to 200 million T cells.

Trimming shortened V by 0 bases and J by 0 bases, and 10 bases separated the two germline ends. Germline CDR1 and CDR2: SGHRS and YFSETQ. There are 16 residues in the CDR3. The PCR contained 60 Vbeta and 13 Jbeta primers. This table comes from immunoSEQ multiplex PCR, and its TCRdb copy is limited to in-frame clones, with some not included. The table has about 270,000 clones, 86% seen once. The sequenced sample consisted of PBMCs. This clonotype was sampled from a man aged 35 to 55 in good health and CMV-seropositive. The chain joins TRBV5-1 to TRBJ1-3; D gene unclear. The CDR3 DNA reads TGCGCCAGCAGCTTGGACAGCCCAAACTCTGGAAACACCATATATTTT. Its translation is CASSLDSPNSGNTIYF.